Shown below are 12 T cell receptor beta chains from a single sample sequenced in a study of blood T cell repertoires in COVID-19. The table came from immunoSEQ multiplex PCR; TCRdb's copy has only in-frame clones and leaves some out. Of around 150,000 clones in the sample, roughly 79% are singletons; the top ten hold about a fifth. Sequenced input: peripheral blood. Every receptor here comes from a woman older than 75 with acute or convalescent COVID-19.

The CDR3 here is CASGRGGGYTF. CDR3 in DNA: TGTGCTAGTGGTCGGGGAGGGGGCTACACCTTC. The rearrangement links TRBV12-5 to TRBJ1-2; D unclear. The CDR3 consists of 11 residues. CDR1 and CDR2 from the germline V gene are LGHNT and FRNRAP. Trimming removed 5 bases from V and 8 bases from J, with 9 bases in between. Full variable domain (missing parts from reference TRBV12-5 and TRBJ1-2): DARVTQTPRHKVTEMGQEVTMRCQPILGHNTVFWYRQTMMQGLELLAYFRNRAPLDDSGMPKDRFSAEMPDATLATLKIQPSEPRDSAVYFCASGRGGGYTFGSGTRLTVV.

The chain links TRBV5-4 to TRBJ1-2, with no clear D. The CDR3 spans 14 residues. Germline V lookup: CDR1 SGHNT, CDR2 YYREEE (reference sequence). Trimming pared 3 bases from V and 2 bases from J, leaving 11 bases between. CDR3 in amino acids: CASSSELLNYGYTF. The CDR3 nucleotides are TGTGCCAGCAGCTCCGAGCTGTTAAACTATGGCTACACCTTC.

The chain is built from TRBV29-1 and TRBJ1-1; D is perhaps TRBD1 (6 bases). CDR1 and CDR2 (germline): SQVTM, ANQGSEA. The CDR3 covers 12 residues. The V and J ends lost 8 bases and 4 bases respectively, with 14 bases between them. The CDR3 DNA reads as TGCAGCACCACGGGGGGCTCCACTGAAGCTTTCTTT. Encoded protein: CSTTGGSTEAFF.

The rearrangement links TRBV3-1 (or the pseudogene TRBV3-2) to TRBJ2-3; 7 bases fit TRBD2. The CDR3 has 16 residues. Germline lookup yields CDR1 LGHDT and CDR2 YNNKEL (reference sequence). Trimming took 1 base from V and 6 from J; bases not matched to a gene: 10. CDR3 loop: CASSQVVSGAWDTQYF. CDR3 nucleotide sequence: TGTGCCAGCAGCCAAGTGGTCAGCGGGGCGTGGGATACGCAGTATTTT.

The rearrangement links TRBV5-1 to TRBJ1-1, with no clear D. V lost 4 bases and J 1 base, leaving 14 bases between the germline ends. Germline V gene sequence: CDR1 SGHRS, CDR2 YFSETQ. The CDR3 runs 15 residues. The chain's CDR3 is CASSVRAGANTEAFF. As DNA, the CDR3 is TGCGCCAGCAGCGTCCGGGCGGGAGCGAACACTGAAGCTTTCTTT.

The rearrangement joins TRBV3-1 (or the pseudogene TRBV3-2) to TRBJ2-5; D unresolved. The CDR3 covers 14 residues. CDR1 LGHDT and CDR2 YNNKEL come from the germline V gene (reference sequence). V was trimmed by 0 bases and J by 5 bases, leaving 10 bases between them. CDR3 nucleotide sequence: TGTGCCAGCAGCCAAGATACGGCTAGGGAGACCCAGTACTTC. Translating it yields CASSQDTARETQYF.

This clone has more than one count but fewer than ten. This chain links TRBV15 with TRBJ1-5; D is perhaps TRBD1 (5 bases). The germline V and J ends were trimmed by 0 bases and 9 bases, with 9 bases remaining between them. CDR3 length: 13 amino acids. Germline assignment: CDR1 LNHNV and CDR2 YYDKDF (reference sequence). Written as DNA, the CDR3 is TGTGCCACCAGCAGAGACAGGGCTTCGCCCCAGCATTTT. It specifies CATSRDRASPQHF. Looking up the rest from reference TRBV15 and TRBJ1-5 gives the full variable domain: DAMVIQNPRYQVTQFGKPVTLSCSQTLNHNVMYWYQQKSSQAPKLLFHYYDKDFNNEADTPDNFQSRRPNTSFCFLDIRSPGLGDTAMYLCATSRDRASPQHFGDGTRLSIL.

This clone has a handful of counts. The CDR3 coding sequence is TGTGCCAGCAGCTTAGACTTTAGCGGGAGTCCCACAGATACGCAGTATTTT. It specifies CASSLDFSGSPTDTQYF. This chain links TRBV11-3 with TRBJ2-3; the match to TRBD2 covers 9 bases. With V trimmed by 0 bases and J by 2 bases, 6 bases remained unmatched. The CDR3 loop spans 17 amino acids. CDR1 is SGHNT and CDR2 is YENEEA in the germline V gene. Looking up the rest from reference TRBV11-3 and TRBJ2-3 gives the full variable domain: EAGVVQSPRYKIIEKKQPVAFWCNPISGHNTLYWYLQNLGQGPELLIRYENEEAVDDSQLPKDRFSAERLKGVDSTLKIQPAELGDSAVYLCASSLDFSGSPTDTQYFGPGTRLTVL.

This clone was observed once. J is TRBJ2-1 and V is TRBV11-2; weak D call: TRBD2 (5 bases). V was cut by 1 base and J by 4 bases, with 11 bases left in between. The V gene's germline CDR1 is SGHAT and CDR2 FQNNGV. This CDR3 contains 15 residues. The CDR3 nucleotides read TGTGCCAGCAGCTTAGCGAGCGGAAGGTACAATGAGCAGTTCTTC. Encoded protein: CASSLASGRYNEQFF.

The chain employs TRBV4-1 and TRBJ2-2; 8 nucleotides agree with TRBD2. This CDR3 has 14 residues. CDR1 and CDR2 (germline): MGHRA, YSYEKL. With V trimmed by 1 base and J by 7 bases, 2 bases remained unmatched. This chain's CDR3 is CASSQAGGFGELFF. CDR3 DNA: TGCGCCAGCAGCCAAGCGGGAGGGTTCGGGGAGCTGTTTTTT.

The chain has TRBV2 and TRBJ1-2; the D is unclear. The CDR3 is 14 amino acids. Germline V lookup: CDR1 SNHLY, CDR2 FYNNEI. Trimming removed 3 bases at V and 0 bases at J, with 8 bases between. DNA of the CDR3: TGTGCCAGCAGTGACCGAACGGCTAACTATGGCTACACCTTC. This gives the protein CASSDRTANYGYTF.

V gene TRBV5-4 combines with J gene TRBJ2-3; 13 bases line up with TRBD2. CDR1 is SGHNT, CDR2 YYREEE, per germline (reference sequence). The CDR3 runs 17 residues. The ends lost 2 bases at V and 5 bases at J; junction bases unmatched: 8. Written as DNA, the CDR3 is TGTGCCAGCAGCTTCTACCGGACTAGCGGGAGTGGAGATACGCAGTATTTT. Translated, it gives CASSFYRTSGSGDTQYF.